Presented here are 4 T cell receptor beta chains from one specimen sequenced in a study of blood T cells in healthy people across ages. A second PCR, run for roughly 7 to 11 cycles, used a sample-barcoded 5' primer plus a J-beta primer mix. One entry per CDR3 protein results from TCRdb running MiXCR on the 5' RACE reads. The sample includes about 770,000 distinct CDR3 sequences, around 45% of them seen just once. The specimen sequenced was blood. The receptor set was obtained from a man in his 60s in good health.

The chain couples TRBV14 to TRBJ1-2; D may be TRBD1 (5 bases). CDR1 and CDR2 (germline): SGHDN, FVKESK. V lost 4 bases, J lost 8 bases, and 14 bases lay in between. The CDR3 covers 13 residues. The CDR3 nucleotides are TGTGCCAGCAGCCCAAGGATAAGGGGAGGCTACACCTTC. Translated, it gives CASSPRIRGGYTF.

This clonotype was counted only a few times. The V and J genes are TRBV6-5 and TRBJ1-2; TRBD1 matches at 9 bases. V was clipped by 6 bases and J by 12 bases; unmatched bases: 14. The germline gives CDR1 MNHEY, CDR2 SVGAGI. The CDR3 runs 14 residues. CDR3 region: CASSRTGTGTANTF. CDR3 DNA: TGTGCCAGCAGCCGAACCGGGACAGGGACGGCGAACACCTTC.

The sample holds a few counts of this clonotype. The chain is built from TRBV11-3 and TRBJ2-5, with D perhaps matching TRBD2 (6 bases). Between the trimmed V and J ends, which lost 1 base and 11 bases, there was a span of 14 bases. Germline CDR1 and CDR2: SGHNT and YENEEA. CDR3 length: 13 residues. CDR3 residues: CASSLGGAREQYF. CDR3 in DNA: TGTGCCAGCAGCTTAGGCGGGGCCAGGGAGCAGTACTTC.

The chain recombines TRBV29-1 with TRBJ1-2; possibly TRBD1 for D (6 bases). The CDR3 loop spans 13 amino acids. Germline CDR1 is SQVTM and CDR2 is ANQGSEA. Trimming took 5 bases from V and 0 from J, leaving 10 bases between them. The chain's CDR3 is CSVPTGTNYGYTF. CDR3 nucleotides: TGCAGCGTTCCGACAGGCACTAACTATGGCTACACCTTC. Full variable domain (remainder filled in from reference TRBV29-1 and TRBJ1-2): SAVISQKPSRDICQRGTSLTIQCQVDSQVTMMFWYRQQPGQSLTLIATANQGSEATYESGFVIDKFPISRPNLTFSTLTVSNMSPEDSSIYLCSVPTGTNYGYTFGSGTRLTVV.